Following are 5 T cell receptor beta chains from one sample sequenced in a study of blood T cell repertoires in COVID-19. Data came from immunoSEQ multiplex PCR; TCRdb stores just in-frame clones and leaves some out. This sample has tens of thousands of clones, with roughly 90% found just once. Source material: peripheral blood. The receptors derive from a man aged 45-65 years with acute or convalescent COVID-19.

The chain uses TRBV5-4 and TRBJ1-2; 8 bases are a match to TRBD1. The CDR3 runs 14 residues. V was pared by 3 bases and J by 2 bases, with 3 bases of the junction left unmatched. CDR1 and CDR2 (germline): SGHNT, YYREEE (reference sequence). The CDR3 nucleotides read TGTGCCAGCAGCTCCGGGACAGGAAACTATGGCTACACCTTC. It encodes CASSSGTGNYGYTF.

This chain uses TRBV19 with TRBJ1-3; D is undetermined. Germline CDR1 is LNHDA and CDR2 is SQIVND (reference sequence). This CDR3 has 13 amino acids. The V gene lost 3 bases and the J gene lost 0 bases, with 3 bases spanning the gap. CDR3 nucleotide sequence: TGTGCCAGTAGTATCAACTCTGGAAACACCATATATTTT. It translates to CASSINSGNTIYF.

The chain has TRBV7-8 and TRBJ2-7; D is undetermined. The CDR3 spans 14 residues. Trimming left V 2 bases short and J 7 bases short, with 15 bases between. Germline lookup yields CDR1 SGHVS and CDR2 FQNEAQ. The DNA for the CDR3 is TGTGCCAGCAGCTTATTTGACGCAGGAAGGGAGCAGTACTTC. The encoded protein is CASSLFDAGREQYF.

The chain combines TRBV11-2 with TRBJ2-1; TRBD2 matches 8 bases. CDR1 is SGHAT and CDR2 is FQNNGV in the germline V gene. Trimming took 1 base from V and 8 from J; bases not matched to a gene: 10. This CDR3 is 16 amino acids long. For the CDR3, the DNA is TGTGCCAGCAGCTTAGCCGGGACTAGTGGAGTAGATGAGCAGTTCTTC. It specifies CASSLAGTSGVDEQFF.

V gene TRBV5-6 combines with J gene TRBJ2-1; D ambiguous. The V gene lost 0 bases and the J gene lost 0 bases, with 13 bases spanning the gap. Germline values: CDR1 SGHDT, CDR2 YYEEEE. The CDR3 has 17 amino acids. The CDR3 DNA follows: TGTGCCAGCAGCTTGGGGGCAGGCCGCCTCTCCTACAATGAGCAGTTCTTC. Its translation is CASSLGAGRLSYNEQFF.